These T cell receptor beta chains were read from a single sample in a study of shared clonotypes between healthy human individuals. Data came from immunoSEQ multiplex PCR; TCRdb stores just in-frame clones and leaves some out. Of 1.5 million to 2.5 million clones listed, about 95% are singletons. The sequenced material came from naive CD8+ T cells sorted from blood. Source of these receptors: a man aged 18-30 years in good health. The CDR3 runs from the conserved cysteine through the conserved F or W. D genes are given only for firm matches. Clone size is shown for a subset of rows, as once, few, many or a class of expanded clone.

j_call | v_call | d_call | clone_size | cdr3_nt | cdr3_aa
TRBJ2-7 | TRBV5-6 | - | - | TGTGCCAGCAGCTTGGAGCTCCACGAGCAGTACTTC | CASSLELHEQYF
TRBJ2-2 | TRBV5-8 | TRBD1 | - | TGTGCCAGCAGCTTGGCCCGGGACAGGGTTGGTAGCCGGGCCGGGGAGCTGTTTTTT | CASSLARDRVGSRAGELFF
TRBJ1-3 | TRBV7-9 | - | - | TGTGCCAGCAGCGCGGGGACCTACACCATATATTTT | CASSAGTYTIYF
TRBJ2-3 | TRBV30 | TRBD2 | - | TGTGCCTGGAATCCTAGCGGTTGGATGGTAGATACGCAGTATTTT | CAWNPSGWMVDTQYF
TRBJ2-7 | TRBV4-1 | - | - | TGCGCCAGCAGCCCGATTGGAGGGGACGAGCAGTACTTC | CASSPIGGDEQYF
TRBJ2-7 | TRBV6-5 | - | - | TGTGCCAGCAGTTACTACCAGGGTTCCTACGAGCAGTACTTC | CASSYYQGSYEQYF
TRBJ2-1 | TRBV12-5 | - | - | TGTGCTAGTGGGGGTCCACATGAGCAGTTCTTC | CASGGPHEQFF
TRBJ1-5 | TRBV27 | - | - | TGTGCCAGCAGTTTATCGGCGGGGGAGAGCAATCAGCCCCAGCATTTT | CASSLSAGESNQPQHF
TRBJ1-6 | TRBV27 | TRBD1 | - | TGTGCCAGCAGTCCGACAGGGGGGGTTTCACCCCTCCACTTT | CASSPTGGVSPLHF
TRBJ1-3 | TRBV25-1 | - | - | TGTGCCAGCAGTTGGGAGGCTGACACCATATATTTT | CASSWEADTIYF
TRBJ2-3 | TRBV7-9 | - | once | TGTGCCAGCAGCCCCGCGGAGGGGAAGACGGCAGATACGCAGTATTTT | CASSPAEGKTADTQYF
TRBJ1-1 | TRBV15 | - | once | TGTGCCACCAGCAGAGATCAGGGGACCACTGAAGCTTTCTTT | CATSRDQGTTEAFF
TRBJ2-1 | TRBV9 | TRBD2 | - | TGTGCCAGCAGCGTATCGGGACTAGACCCCAATGAGCAGTTCTTC | CASSVSGLDPNEQFF
TRBJ2-5 | TRBV7-9 | TRBD2 | - | TGTGCCAGCAGCTTAGGATTTAGCGGGAGGGCAGAAGAGACCCAGTACTTC | CASSLGFSGRAEETQYF
TRBJ2-6 | TRBV5-5 | TRBD1 | - | TGTGCCAGCAGCTCGTTATGGGACAGCCCACCTGGGGCCAACGTCCTGACTTTC | CASSSLWDSPPGANVLTF
TRBJ2-7 | TRBV5-4 | TRBD1 | - | TGTGCCAGCAGCTCGCCCGGGACAGGAGAGTACGAGCAGTACTTC | CASSSPGTGEYEQYF
TRBJ1-1 | TRBV27 | - | - | TGTGCCAGCAGTGGTTGGACTGAAGCTTTCTTT | CASSGWTEAFF
TRBJ2-1 | TRBV4-3 | TRBD2 | - | TGCGCCAGCAGCCCAACCCTCTACCTGCCGGGGGGAGATTACAATGAGCAGTTCTTC | CASSPTLYLPGGDYNEQFF
TRBJ2-7 | TRBV9 | TRBD2 | - | TGTGCCAGCAGTGAGCGGGAGGGCCTCGACGAGCAGTACTTC | CASSEREGLDEQYF
TRBJ2-5 | TRBV25-1 | TRBD2 | - | TGTGCCAGCGCTAGCGGGGGCCAAGAGACCCAGTACTTC | CASASGGQETQYF
TRBJ1-1 | TRBV6-1 | - | - | TGTGCCACCAGACACACTGAAGCTTTCTTT | CATRHTEAFF
TRBJ1-4 | TRBV25-1 | TRBD1 | once | TGTGCCAGCAGTGAGACAGGGCTAGGAGAAAAACTGTTTTTT | CASSETGLGEKLFF
TRBJ1-2 | TRBV30 | TRBD1 | - | TGTGCCTGGGAGGACAGGGGCGGCTATGGCTACACCTTC | CAWEDRGGYGYTF
TRBJ1-2 | TRBV4-1 | - | - | TGCGCCAGCAGCGATATCGGGAGCCTTGGCTACACCTTC | CASSDIGSLGYTF
TRBJ1-3 | TRBV29-1 | - | - | TGCAGCGTTGAAGGACTCCCTGGTGTTGGAAACACCATATATTTT | CSVEGLPGVGNTIYF
TRBJ2-7 | TRBV11-2 | - | - | TGTGCCAGCAGCAGAGGTCCGGTCGAATACGAGCAGTACTTC | CASSRGPVEYEQYF
TRBJ2-1 | TRBV2 | TRBD2 | - | TGTGCCAGCAGTGAAGGAGCCGGGGGGACTAGCGACAATGAGCAGTTCTTC | CASSEGAGGTSDNEQFF
TRBJ2-5 | TRBV23-1 | - | - | TGCGCCAGCGTCTCCGCGGCAGGGAACCAAGAGACCCAGTACTTC | CASVSAAGNQETQYF
TRBJ2-3 | TRBV11-2 | TRBD2 | - | TGTGCCAGCAGCTTTAGAGGACTAGCAGTAGATACGCAGTATTTT | CASSFRGLAVDTQYF
TRBJ2-1 | TRBV27 | TRBD2 | - | TGTGCCAGCAGTTTCATCCAGACTAGCGGGGGGGTGGGTAATGAGCAGTTCTTC | CASSFIQTSGGVGNEQFF
TRBJ2-5 | TRBV5-6 | TRBD1 | once | TGTGCCAGCAGCTTGAAGACAGGGGGCGCGGAGACCCAGTACTTC | CASSLKTGGAETQYF
TRBJ2-7 | TRBV5-1 | TRBD2 | - | TGCGCCAGCAGATTTAGCGGGGGAAGCTCCTACGAGCAGTACTTC | CASRFSGGSSYEQYF
TRBJ1-1 | TRBV4-2 | - | - | TGTGCCAGCAGCCAAGATAGAGGACTAAACACTGAAGCTTTCTTT | CASSQDRGLNTEAFF
TRBJ2-5 | TRBV28 | - | - | TGTGCCAGCAGTTTGCCAGAGGGGGATGTAGAGACCCAGTACTTC | CASSLPEGDVETQYF
TRBJ2-7 | TRBV5-4 | TRBD1 | - | TGTGCCAGCAGCGGGGACAGGGCCCACGAGCAGTACTTC | CASSGDRAHEQYF
TRBJ2-7 | TRBV7-8 | - | - | TGTGCCAGCAGCTTAGACAGGGAACGCCCATACGAGCAGTACTTC | CASSLDRERPYEQYF